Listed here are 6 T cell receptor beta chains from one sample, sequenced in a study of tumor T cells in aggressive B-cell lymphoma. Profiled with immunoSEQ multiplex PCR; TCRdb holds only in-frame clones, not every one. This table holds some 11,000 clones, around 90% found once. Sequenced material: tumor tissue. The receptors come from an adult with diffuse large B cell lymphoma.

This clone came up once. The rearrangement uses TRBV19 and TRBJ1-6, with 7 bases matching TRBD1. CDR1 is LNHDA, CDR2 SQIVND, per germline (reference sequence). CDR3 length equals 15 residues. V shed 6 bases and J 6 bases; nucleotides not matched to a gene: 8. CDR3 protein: CASRQGKIINSPLHF. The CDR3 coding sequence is TGTGCCAGTAGACAGGGGAAGATTATTAATTCACCCCTCCACTTT.

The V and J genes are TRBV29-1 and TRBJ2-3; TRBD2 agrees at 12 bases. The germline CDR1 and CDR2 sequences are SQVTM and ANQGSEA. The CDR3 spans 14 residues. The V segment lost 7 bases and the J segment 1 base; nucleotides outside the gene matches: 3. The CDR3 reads CSGRTSGGTDTQYF. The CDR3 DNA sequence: TGCAGCGGGAGGACTAGCGGGGGCACAGATACGCAGTATTTT.

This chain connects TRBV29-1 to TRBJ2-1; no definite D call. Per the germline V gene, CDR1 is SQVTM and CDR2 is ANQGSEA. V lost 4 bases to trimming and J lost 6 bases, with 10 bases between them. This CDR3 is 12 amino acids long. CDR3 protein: CSVAGLGNEQFF. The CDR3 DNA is TGCAGCGTTGCGGGTCTGGGCAATGAGCAGTTCTTC.

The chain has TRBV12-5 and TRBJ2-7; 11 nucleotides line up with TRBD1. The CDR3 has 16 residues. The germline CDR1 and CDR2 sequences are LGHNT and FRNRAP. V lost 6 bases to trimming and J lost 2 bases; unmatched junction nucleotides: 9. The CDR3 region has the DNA TGTGCTAGTGGCCGAGGACAGGGGGCTCCTACCTACGAGCAGTACTTC. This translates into CASGRGQGAPTYEQYF.

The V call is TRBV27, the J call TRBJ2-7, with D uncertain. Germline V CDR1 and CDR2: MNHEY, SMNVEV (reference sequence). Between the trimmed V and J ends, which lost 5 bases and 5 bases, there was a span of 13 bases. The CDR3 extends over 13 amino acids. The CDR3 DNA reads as TGTGCCAGCAGTCGGCCAGGTTATAACGAGCAGTACTTC. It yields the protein CASSRPGYNEQYF.

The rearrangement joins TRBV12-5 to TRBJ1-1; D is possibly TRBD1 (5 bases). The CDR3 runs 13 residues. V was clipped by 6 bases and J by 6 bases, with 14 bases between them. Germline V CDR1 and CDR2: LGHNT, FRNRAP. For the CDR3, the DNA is TGTGCTAGTGGCGACAGTGGTTACTCTGAAGCTTTCTTT. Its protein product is CASGDSGYSEAFF. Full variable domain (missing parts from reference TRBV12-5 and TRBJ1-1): DARVTQTPRHKVTEMGQEVTMRCQPILGHNTVFWYRQTMMQGLELLAYFRNRAPLDDSGMPKDRFSAEMPDATLATLKIQPSEPRDSAVYFCASGDSGYSEAFFGQGTRLTVV.